The clone carrying this T cell receptor beta chain showed up many times. The data derive from a study of breast tumors, draining lymph nodes, adjacent tissues. The germline V gene encodes CDR1 SGHNT and CDR2 YYREEE (reference sequence). The ends were cut back, 0 bases at V and 0 bases at J, with 7 bases in the middle. CDR3 size: 15 residues. The lymph nodes were axillary draining lymph nodes from breast cancer patients. TCRdb processed the multiplex PCR reads anew with MiXCR; each CDR3 protein has one entry. Here the sample spans 150,000 to 250,000 distinct CDR3 sequences, over 25% being singletons. The TCR was taken from a female donor with breast cancer. Some clones in this sample may be carry-over from other donors' samples. What was sequenced was axillary lymph node tissue. J is TRBJ2-1 and V is TRBV5-4; D unresolved. CDR3 nucleotide sequence: TGTGCCAGCAGCTTGGAAGCCCACTCCTACAATGAGCAGTTCTTC. This gives the protein CASSLEAHSYNEQFF. The whole variable domain, filled in from reference TRBV5-4 and TRBJ2-1, reads ETGVTQSPTHLIKTRGQQVTLRCSSQSGHNTVSWYQQALGQGPQFIFQYYREEENGRGNFPPRFSGLQFPNYSSELNVNALELDDSALYLCASSLEAHSYNEQFFGPGTRLTVL.